Following are 25 T cell receptor beta chains from one sample sequenced in a study of blood T cell repertoires in COVID-19. The assay was immunoSEQ multiplex PCR, and TCRdb's table has in-frame clones only and misses some. Among tens of thousands of clones listed, roughly 80% were seen once. The sample comprised peripheral blood. These TCRs come from a woman between 70 and 85 years old with active or convalescent COVID-19.

This chain connects TRBV28 to TRBJ2-7; a possible D gene is TRBD1 (7 bases). Trimming removed 7 bases from V and 5 bases from J, with 24 bases in between. Per the germline V gene, CDR1 is MDHEN and CDR2 is SYDVKM. The CDR3 sequence is 16 residues long. This CDR3 reads CASTSGGGGSMDEQYF. The DNA of the CDR3 is TGTGCCAGCACCTCTGGAGGGGGCGGTTCAATGGACGAGCAGTACTTC.

The genes are TRBV25-1 and TRBJ1-2; D not resolved. V lost 2 bases and J lost 1, with 11 bases in between. Germline V gives CDR1 MGHDK, CDR2 SYGVNS. The CDR3 loop spans 15 amino acids. This CDR3 is CASSENSGLNYGYTF. The DNA for the CDR3 is TGTGCCAGCAGTGAAAACTCCGGACTTAACTATGGCTACACCTTC.

This chain joins TRBV6-5 and TRBJ1-5; D is perhaps TRBD1 (5 bases). Between the trimmed V and J ends, which lost 8 bases and 5 bases, there was a span of 19 bases. The germline V gene encodes CDR1 MNHEY and CDR2 SVGAGI. CDR3 length: 15 residues. This CDR3 is CASQAWGGRDQPQHF. CDR3 bases: TGTGCCAGCCAAGCATGGGGGGGAAGGGATCAGCCCCAGCATTTT.

V and J are TRBV5-1 and TRBJ1-1; possibly TRBD1 for D (5 bases). This CDR3 contains 13 residues. V lost 4 bases to trimming and J lost 5 bases, with 12 bases between them. Germline V lookup: CDR1 SGHRS, CDR2 YFSETQ. CDR3 region: CASSLGRATEAFF. Written as DNA, the CDR3 is TGCGCCAGCAGCCTAGGCAGGGCTACTGAAGCTTTCTTT.

This chain connects TRBV4-3 to TRBJ2-1; D is undetermined. CDR3 length: 16 amino acids. With 0 bases removed from V and 0 bases from J, the gap between germline ends came to 9 bases. CDR1 is LGHNA, CDR2 YSLEER, per germline. DNA for the CDR3: TGCGCCAGCAGCCAAGATCTGGCAAGCTCCTACAATGAGCAGTTCTTC. Translating it yields CASSQDLASSYNEQFF.

This sequence joins TRBV28 and TRBJ1-3; D gene unclear. Trimming left V 7 bases short and J 6 bases short, with 4 bases between. Germline V CDR1 and CDR2: MDHEN, SYDVKM. There are 10 residues in the CDR3. The CDR3 reads CASIKNTIYF. In nucleotides, the CDR3 is TGTGCCAGCATTAAAAACACCATATATTTT.

This sequence joins TRBV28 and TRBJ1-5; 11 bases are a match to TRBD1. J was trimmed by 2 bases and V by 7 bases; bases with no gene match: 7. CDR1 and CDR2 from the germline V gene are MDHEN and SYDVKM. The CDR3 covers 16 residues. CDR3 nucleotides: TGTGCCAGCAAGTGGACAGGGGGCTTCGGCAATCAGCCCCAGCATTTT. Translating it yields CASKWTGGFGNQPQHF.

This sequence joins TRBV24-1 and TRBJ2-2, with a possible D match to TRBD2 (6 bases). This CDR3 is built from 17 residues. V shed 4 bases and J shed 4 bases, with 18 bases lying between them. CDR1 and CDR2 from the germline V gene are KGHDR and SFDVKD. The CDR3 sequence: CATSDPVKGGGTGELFF. CDR3 nucleotide sequence: TGTGCCACCAGTGACCCCGTGAAGGGAGGTGGCACCGGGGAGCTGTTTTTT.

This chain uses TRBV6-5 with TRBJ1-6; possible D gene TRBD1, 5 bases. V was trimmed by 5 bases and J by 15 bases, leaving 11 bases between them. The germline gives CDR1 MNHEY, CDR2 SVGAGI. This CDR3 spans 11 amino acids. The CDR3 sequence is CASSTRGSLHF. For the CDR3, the DNA is TGTGCCAGCAGTACCCGGGGGAGCCTCCACTTT.

This clone was seen just once. The CDR3 sequence: CATSNGGIDNEQFF. As DNA, the CDR3 is TGTGCCACCAGCAACGGGGGAATCGACAATGAGCAGTTCTTC. The chain carries TRBV15 and TRBJ2-1, with D possibly being TRBD2 (6 bases). The CDR3 is 14 amino acids. With 4 bases removed from V and 5 bases from J, the gap between germline ends came to 12 bases. Germline lookup yields CDR1 LNHNV and CDR2 YYDKDF (reference sequence).

The chain couples TRBV23-1 to TRBJ1-2, with D possibly matching TRBD1 (5 bases). TRBV23-1 is treated as an ORF (open reading frame) with a function not yet certain. V lost 0 bases, J lost 1 base, and 9 bases lay in between. The CDR3 runs to 15 residues. Written as DNA, the CDR3 is TGCGCCAGCAGTCAATCGAGGACACATAACTATGGCTACACCTTC. Its protein is CASSQSRTHNYGYTF.

The chain uses TRBV28 and TRBJ2-4; possible D gene TRBD2, 6 bases. In germline, CDR1 is MDHEN, CDR2 SYDVKM. V dropped 5 bases and J dropped 5 bases, with 13 bases sitting between them. This CDR3 comprises 14 residues. The CDR3 coding sequence is TGTGCCAGCAGTCGGAGGGAGGTCCAAAACATTCAGTACTTC. Protein product: CASSRREVQNIQYF.

By sample fraction, this clone is medium-sized. The V and J genes are TRBV20-1 and TRBJ2-5; D remains ambiguous. Trimming left V 5 bases short and J 0 bases short, with 4 bases between. This CDR3 comprises 11 residues. Germline assignment: CDR1 DFQATT and CDR2 SNEGSKA (reference sequence). The CDR3 spells CSARDQETQYF. CDR3 nucleotide sequence: TGCAGTGCTCGGGACCAAGAGACCCAGTACTTC.

This rearrangement joins TRBV5-8 to TRBJ2-2; the D gene is possibly TRBD2 (6 bases). V lost 0 bases and J lost 3, with 9 bases in between. The CDR3 loop spans 15 amino acids. Germline V lookup: CDR1 SGHTS, CDR2 YDEGEE. The CDR3 sequence: CASSLVRDHTGELFF. The DNA for the CDR3 is TGTGCCAGCAGCTTGGTGCGGGATCACACCGGGGAGCTGTTTTTT.

This clone was seen a single time. The V call is TRBV5-1, the J call TRBJ1-1; no clear D gene. CDR1 and CDR2 from the germline V gene are SGHRS and YFSETQ. The CDR3 has 14 residues. V lost 4 bases, J lost 8 bases, and 18 bases lay in between. The CDR3 region is CASSPLPVRAEAFF. As DNA, the CDR3 is TGCGCCAGCAGCCCATTGCCAGTGAGGGCGGAAGCTTTCTTT.

The sample holds a few counts of this clone. The chain is built from TRBV5-1 and TRBJ2-1; 10 bases fit TRBD1. Trimming took 0 bases from V and 7 from J; bases not matched to a gene: 4. Germline V CDR1 and CDR2: SGHRS, YFSETQ. The CDR3 length is 15 residues. The CDR3 is CASSLGQGAQNEQFF. In DNA form, the CDR3 reads TGCGCCAGCAGCTTGGGACAGGGGGCGCAGAATGAGCAGTTCTTC. Combining the CDR3 with reference TRBV5-1 and TRBJ2-1 gives the whole variable domain KAGVTQTPRYLIKTRGQQVTLSCSPISGHRSVSWYQQTPGQGLQFLFEYFSETQRNKGNFPGRFSGRQFSNSRSEMNVSTLELGDSALYLCASSLGQGAQNEQFFGPGTRLTVL.

V gene TRBV7-9 combines with J gene TRBJ2-1, with TRBD2 matching over 10 bases. CDR3 size: 17 residues. V gave up 5 bases and J gave up 0 bases; unmatched junction bases: 7. Germline lookup yields CDR1 SEHNR and CDR2 FQNEAQ (reference sequence). The CDR3: CASSTPTSGFSYNEQFF. The CDR3 nucleotides are TGTGCCAGCAGCACCCCGACTAGCGGGTTCTCCTACAATGAGCAGTTCTTC.

The J gene is TRBJ2-2, the V gene TRBV19, with a weak D call TRBD1 (6 bases). This CDR3 is 15 amino acids long. Germline V gene sequence: CDR1 LNHDA, CDR2 SQIVND (reference sequence). V was clipped by 5 bases and J by 4 bases, with 14 bases between them. CDR3 residues: CASSRAGVGTGELFF. The CDR3 DNA is TGTGCCAGTAGTCGAGCAGGGGTTGGCACCGGGGAGCTGTTTTTT.

This clone was seen once. V gene TRBV4-3 combines with J gene TRBJ1-4; D might be TRBD1 (5 bases). The V end lost 1 base, the J end lost 6 bases, and 12 bases lay between the germline ends. The CDR3 extends over 15 amino acids. Per the germline V gene, CDR1 is LGHNA and CDR2 is YSLEER. The CDR3 spells CASSQGEGTYEKLFF. The CDR3 DNA reads as TGCGCCAGCAGCCAAGGGGAGGGGACCTATGAAAAACTGTTTTTT.

The chain combines TRBV29-1 with TRBJ1-2, with 7 bases matching TRBD1. With V trimmed by 4 bases and J by 6 bases, 14 bases remained unmatched. This CDR3 has 15 residues. In germline, CDR1 is SQVTM, CDR2 ANQGSEA. The CDR3, as DNA: TGCAGCGTTGGCCTATCCCGACAGGGCGTGAATGGCTACACCTTC. This sequence encodes CSVGLSRQGVNGYTF.

V and J are TRBV15 and TRBJ1-5; the D gene is possibly TRBD1 (6 bases). In germline, CDR1 is LNHNV, CDR2 YYDKDF (reference sequence). The CDR3 is 17 residues long. The ends were cut back, 7 bases at V and 4 bases at J, with 23 bases in the middle. DNA of the CDR3: TGTGCCACCAACCCCGAGAAGGCAGGGGAGGGGAATCAGCCCCAGCATTTT. As protein: CATNPEKAGEGNQPQHF. The whole variable domain, remainder taken from reference TRBV15 and TRBJ1-5, is DAMVIQNPRYQVTQFGKPVTLSCSQTLNHNVMYWYQQKSSQAPKLLFHYYDKDFNNEADTPDNFQSRRPNTSFCFLDIRSPGLGDTAMYLCATNPEKAGEGNQPQHFGDGTRLSIL.

This clone was counted only a few times. The rearrangement joins TRBV19 to TRBJ1-1, with 8 bases aligning to TRBD1. The CDR3 contains 14 residues. Unmatched junction bases numbered 1, after V lost 2 bases and J lost 2 bases. Germline V CDR1 and CDR2: LNHDA, SQIVND (reference sequence). The CDR3 DNA reads TGTGCCAGTAGTATACAGGGGGCTAACACTGAAGCTTTCTTT. As protein: CASSIQGANTEAFF.

As to this clone: The sample contains more than one DNA sequence encoding this CDR3. This chain uses TRBV6-5 with TRBJ1-1, with D perhaps matching TRBD1 (5 bases). The CDR3 sequence is 14 residues long. From germline, CDR1 is MNHEY and CDR2 SVGAGI. V was shortened by 0 bases and J by 1 base, with 6 bases between the two germline ends. CDR3 nucleotides: TGTGCCAGCAGTTACTCCGGGGGGAACACTGAAGCTTTCTTT. Protein sequence: CASSYSGGNTEAFF.

The chain combines TRBV29-1 with TRBJ2-6; tentative D call: TRBD1 (5 bases). V lost 3 bases and J lost 0, with 9 bases in between. CDR3 length: 15 residues. From germline, CDR1 is SQVTM and CDR2 ANQGSEA. CDR3 in amino acids: CSVDARGSGANVLTF. CDR3 bases: TGCAGCGTTGACGCTAGGGGCTCTGGGGCCAACGTCCTGACTTTC.

This clone was found once. CDR3 sequence (DNA): TGTGCCAGCAGCCCGACGGTCGGGACAGGGGGCCACGGGGAGCTGTTTTTT. The encoded protein is CASSPTVGTGGHGELFF. The genes are TRBV7-6 and TRBJ2-2, with TRBD1 matching 12 bases. This CDR3 comprises 17 residues. V trimming: 5 bases; J trimming: 7 bases; junction bases outside the gene matches: 11. CDR1 SGHVS and CDR2 FNYEAQ come from the germline V gene. Full variable domain (rest looked up from reference TRBV7-6 and TRBJ2-2): GAGVSQSPRYKVTKRGQDVALRCDPISGHVSLYWYRQALGQGPEFLTYFNYEAQQDKSGLPNDRFSAERPEGSISTLTIQRTEQRDSAMYRCASSPTVGTGGHGELFFGEGSRLTVL.